Listed below are T cell receptor beta chains from one sample, sequenced in a study of T cell repertoires in cytomegalovirus infection. TCRdb independently ran MiXCR on the reads; one entry per CDR3 protein. There are 90,000 to 110,000 distinct CDR3 sequences in the sample; around 28% occur only once, and roughly 81% lies in the top ten. Their cognate antigens are unknown. The input for sequencing was CD8+ T cells from cultured PBMCs, taken from culture after CMV antigen stimulation. The receptors here all came from a human donor in good health (CMV status not recorded). Some clones in this sample may be carry-over from other donors' samples. Both conserved end residues are part of each CDR3. Fields, in order: J gene, D gene, V gene, clone size, CDR3 length, CDR3 protein, CDR3 DNA. D genes are given only for firm matches. Expanded clones get a size class; other rows say once, few or many, or leave the size out.

TRBJ1-2,NA,TRBV4-1,few,15,CASSQEEGSGDGYTF,TGCGCCAGCAGCCAAGAGGAGGGTAGTGGCGATGGCTACACCTTC
TRBJ1-1,NA,TRBV12-3/TRBV12-4,NA,12,CASTVGGAEAFF,TGTGCCAGCACCGTGGGGGGGGCCGAAGCTTTCTTT
TRBJ2-1,TRBD2,TRBV4-1,NA,16,CASSQASGLTYNEQFF,TGCGCCAGCAGCCAGGCTAGCGGACTGACCTACAATGAGCAGTTCTTC
TRBJ1-5,NA,TRBV5-6,NA,13,CASSPQGIQPQHF,TGTGCCAGCAGCCCGCAGGGGATACAGCCCCAGCATTTT
TRBJ1-1,NA,TRBV7-6,NA,12,CATGRQNTEAFF,TGTGCCACCGGCCGGCAGAACACTGAAGCTTTCTTT
TRBJ1-3,NA,TRBV25-1,few,14,CASSDGISGNTIYF,TGTGCCAGCAGTGACGGGATCTCTGGAAACACCATATATTTT
TRBJ2-1,NA,TRBV7-4,NA,14,CASSSDGGYNEQFF,TGTGCCAGCAGCTCCGACGGGGGCTACAATGAGCAGTTCTTC
TRBJ1-5,NA,TRBV6-5,NA,13,CASSYGSHQPQHF,TGTGCCAGCAGTTACGGCAGCCATCAGCCCCAGCATTTT
TRBJ1-5,NA,TRBV4-1,few,13,CASSRLSNQPQHF,TGCGCCAGCAGCCGGTTAAGCAATCAGCCCCAGCATTTT
TRBJ2-7,NA,TRBV4-1,once,12,CASSQAEGGQYF,TGCGCCAGCAGCCAAGCGGAAGGGGGACAGTACTTC
TRBJ2-1,TRBD2,TRBV19,few,17,CASSPRLAGVSMNEQFF,TGTGCCAGTAGTCCCCGACTAGCGGGGGTTAGTATGAATGAGCAGTTCTTC
TRBJ2-7,NA,TRBV12-3/TRBV12-4,many,14,CASSLLGTLDEQYF,TGTGCCAGCAGTTTACTGGGGACACTCGACGAGCAGTACTTC
TRBJ2-6,NA,TRBV12-3/TRBV12-4,few,15,CASSLGAGGANVLTF,TGTGCCAGCAGTTTAGGGGCAGGAGGGGCCAACGTCCTGACTTTC
TRBJ2-3,NA,TRBV2,once,12,CASSPGLDTQYF,TGTGCCAGCAGCCCGGGACTAGATACGCAGTATTTT
TRBJ2-7,TRBD1,TRBV7-3,NA,15,CASSLTGQGPYEQYF,TGTGCCAGCAGCTTAACCGGACAGGGTCCCTACGAGCAGTACTTC
TRBJ2-7,NA,TRBV9,NA,15,CASSESGLQSHEQYF,TGTGCCAGCAGCGAAAGCGGACTCCAGAGCCACGAGCAGTACTTC
TRBJ1-1,NA,TRBV28,NA,11,CASSGGAEAFF,TGTGCCAGCAGTGGGGGTGCAGAAGCTTTCTTT
TRBJ1-1,NA,TRBV5-3,NA,9,CASSFEAFF,TGTGCCAGCAGCTTTGAAGCTTTCTTT
TRBJ2-1,TRBD2,TRBV29-1,NA,19,CSARGLAGAIHSGYNEQFF,TGCAGCGCACGCGGACTAGCGGGGGCCATTCATTCGGGTTACAATGAGCAGTTCTTC
TRBJ2-3,TRBD2,TRBV20-1,few,17,CSAPKMVAGGPTDTQYF,TGCAGTGCTCCTAAGATGGTAGCGGGGGGGCCAACAGATACGCAGTATTTT
TRBJ2-1,TRBD1,TRBV12-3/TRBV12-4,NA,15,CASSRGTGGPYEQFF,TGTGCCAGCAGCCGGGGGACAGGGGGCCCCTATGAGCAGTTCTTC
TRBJ2-3,NA,TRBV12-3/TRBV12-4,NA,13,CASGLARTDTQYF,TGTGCCAGCGGTTTAGCAAGGACCGATACGCAGTATTTT
TRBJ2-7,NA,TRBV29-1,NA,13,CSVVSGTVNEQYF,TGCAGCGTTGTCTCCGGGACCGTAAACGAGCAGTACTTC
TRBJ2-2,NA,TRBV24-1,NA,19,CATSDLGGYGGRITGELFF,TGTGCCACCAGTGATTTAGGGGGCTACGGGGGCAGGATCACCGGGGAGCTGTTTTTT
TRBJ1-2,NA,TRBV12-3/TRBV12-4,few,13,CASSSGQSYGYTF,TGTGCCAGCAGTTCCGGACAGAGCTATGGCTACACCTTC
TRBJ2-3,NA,TRBV4-1,NA,15,CASCQESLAADTQYF,TGCGCCAGCTGCCAAGAGAGTCTAGCCGCGGATACGCAGTATTTT
TRBJ2-1,TRBD1,TRBV5-4,NA,15,CASSMTGLTYNEQFF,TGTGCCAGCAGCATGACAGGGCTCACCTACAATGAGCAGTTCTTC
TRBJ2-3,TRBD2,TRBV20-1,NA,14,CSDPVAGGTDTQYF,TGCAGCGACCCAGTAGCGGGGGGCACAGATACGCAGTATTTT
TRBJ2-7,TRBD1,TRBV7-2,NA,16,CASTEDRGFLSYEQYF,TGTGCCAGCACCGAAGACAGGGGATTCCTGTCCTACGAGCAGTACTTC
TRBJ1-1,NA,TRBV5-8,NA,17,CASSLIKLGTLNTEAFF,TGTGCCAGCAGCCTTATTAAACTCGGGACACTGAACACTGAAGCTTTCTTT
TRBJ2-1,TRBD1,TRBV5-1,few,14,CASSSGQGFNEQFF,TGCGCCAGCAGCTCGGGACAGGGATTCAATGAGCAGTTCTTC
TRBJ2-7,NA,TRBV7-9,NA,13,CASSPRVGGEQYF,TGTGCCAGCAGCCCTCGGGTAGGGGGCGAGCAGTACTTC
TRBJ1-1,NA,TRBV20-1,few,17,CSAREGFDGTWNTEAFF,TGCAGTGCTAGAGAAGGGTTCGACGGGACCTGGAACACTGAAGCTTTCTTT
TRBJ1-3,TRBD1,TRBV25-1,NA,15,CASSGEGQYWDTIYF,TGTGCCAGCAGTGGAGAGGGACAGTATTGGGACACCATATATTTT
TRBJ1-5,NA,TRBV9,NA,15,CASSVEPAGNQPQHF,TGTGCCAGCAGCGTAGAACCAGCGGGCAATCAGCCCCAGCATTTT
TRBJ2-7,TRBD1,TRBV4-1,NA,13,CASSQVGTGDQYF,TGCGCCAGCAGCCAAGTCGGGACAGGGGACCAGTACTTC
TRBJ2-1,NA,TRBV12-3/TRBV12-4,NA,14,CASLRASWGNEQFF,TGTGCCAGCCTGAGGGCTAGCTGGGGGAATGAGCAGTTCTTC
TRBJ2-2,NA,TRBV4-1,NA,16,CASSQAPGPAGGELFF,TGCGCCAGCAGCCAAGCCCCCGGACCGGCGGGCGGGGAGCTGTTTTTT
TRBJ1-2,NA,TRBV12-3/TRBV12-4,NA,14,CASSFSVGLRGYTF,TGTGCCAGCAGTTTCAGCGTGGGGCTGCGGGGCTACACCTTC
TRBJ2-2,TRBD2,TRBV7-9,NA,16,CASNPQAGANTGELFF,TGTGCCAGCAACCCACAAGCGGGAGCGAACACCGGGGAGCTGTTTTTT
TRBJ2-7,NA,TRBV12-3/TRBV12-4,few,14,CASSLSWSTSEQYF,TGTGCCAGCAGTTTATCATGGTCTACGAGCGAGCAGTACTTC
TRBJ2-7,NA,TRBV7-6,few,13,CASSLDPGYEQYF,TGTGCCAGCAGCTTAGATCCGGGCTACGAGCAGTACTTC
TRBJ2-2,NA,TRBV28,NA,11,CAIRVNGELFF,TGTGCCATTCGGGTTAACGGGGAGCTGTTTTTT
TRBJ1-6,NA,TRBV5-6,many,16,CASSTGRSSYNSPLHF,TGTGCCAGTTCGACAGGTCGAAGCTCCTATAATTCACCCCTCCACTTT
TRBJ2-7,NA,TRBV12-3/TRBV12-4,few,12,CASSRDNAEQYF,TGTGCCAGCAGCAGGGACAACGCCGAGCAGTACTTC
TRBJ2-3,TRBD1,TRBV23-1,NA,18,CASSPRQRQGLSTDTQYF,TGCGCCAGCAGTCCGAGGCAAAGACAGGGGTTGAGCACAGATACGCAGTATTTT
TRBJ2-7,NA,TRBV12-3/TRBV12-4,few,13,CASGRGVTYEQYF,TGTGCCAGCGGGAGGGGGGTCACCTACGAGCAGTACTTC
TRBJ2-3,NA,TRBV19,NA,13,CASKVGYTDTQYF,TGTGCCAGTAAAGTGGGATACACAGATACGCAGTATTTT
TRBJ2-7,NA,TRBV5-1,NA,13,CASSLRETYEQYF,TGCGCCAGCAGCTTGCGGGAAACCTACGAGCAGTACTTC
TRBJ2-7,NA,TRBV28,few,15,CASSLSAGETYEQYF,TGTGCCAGCAGTTTATCGGCAGGGGAAACCTACGAGCAGTACTTC
TRBJ1-1,NA,TRBV2,NA,14,CASGFEGGNTEAFF,TGTGCCAGCGGGTTTGAGGGCGGGAACACTGAAGCTTTCTTT
TRBJ2-1,NA,TRBV6-2/TRBV6-3,NA,16,CASSYARGSSYNEQFF,TGTGCCAGCAGTTACGCTCGGGGGAGCTCCTACAATGAGCAGTTCTTC
TRBJ2-3,NA,TRBV2,NA,14,CASSRGLSTDTQYF,TGTGCCAGCAGCAGGGGACTTAGCACAGATACGCAGTATTTT
TRBJ2-1,NA,TRBV6-5,few,15,CASSYGANSYNEQFF,TGTGCCAGCAGTTACGGCGCGAACTCCTACAATGAGCAGTTCTTC
TRBJ1-1,NA,TRBV12-3/TRBV12-4,few,15,CASSPGEGSYTEAFF,TGTGCCAGCAGCCCCGGGGAGGGATCATACACTGAAGCTTTCTTT
TRBJ2-7,NA,TRBV27,NA,14,CASSFTGLAYEQYF,TGTGCCAGCAGTTTTACAGGGTTGGCGTACGAGCAGTACTTC